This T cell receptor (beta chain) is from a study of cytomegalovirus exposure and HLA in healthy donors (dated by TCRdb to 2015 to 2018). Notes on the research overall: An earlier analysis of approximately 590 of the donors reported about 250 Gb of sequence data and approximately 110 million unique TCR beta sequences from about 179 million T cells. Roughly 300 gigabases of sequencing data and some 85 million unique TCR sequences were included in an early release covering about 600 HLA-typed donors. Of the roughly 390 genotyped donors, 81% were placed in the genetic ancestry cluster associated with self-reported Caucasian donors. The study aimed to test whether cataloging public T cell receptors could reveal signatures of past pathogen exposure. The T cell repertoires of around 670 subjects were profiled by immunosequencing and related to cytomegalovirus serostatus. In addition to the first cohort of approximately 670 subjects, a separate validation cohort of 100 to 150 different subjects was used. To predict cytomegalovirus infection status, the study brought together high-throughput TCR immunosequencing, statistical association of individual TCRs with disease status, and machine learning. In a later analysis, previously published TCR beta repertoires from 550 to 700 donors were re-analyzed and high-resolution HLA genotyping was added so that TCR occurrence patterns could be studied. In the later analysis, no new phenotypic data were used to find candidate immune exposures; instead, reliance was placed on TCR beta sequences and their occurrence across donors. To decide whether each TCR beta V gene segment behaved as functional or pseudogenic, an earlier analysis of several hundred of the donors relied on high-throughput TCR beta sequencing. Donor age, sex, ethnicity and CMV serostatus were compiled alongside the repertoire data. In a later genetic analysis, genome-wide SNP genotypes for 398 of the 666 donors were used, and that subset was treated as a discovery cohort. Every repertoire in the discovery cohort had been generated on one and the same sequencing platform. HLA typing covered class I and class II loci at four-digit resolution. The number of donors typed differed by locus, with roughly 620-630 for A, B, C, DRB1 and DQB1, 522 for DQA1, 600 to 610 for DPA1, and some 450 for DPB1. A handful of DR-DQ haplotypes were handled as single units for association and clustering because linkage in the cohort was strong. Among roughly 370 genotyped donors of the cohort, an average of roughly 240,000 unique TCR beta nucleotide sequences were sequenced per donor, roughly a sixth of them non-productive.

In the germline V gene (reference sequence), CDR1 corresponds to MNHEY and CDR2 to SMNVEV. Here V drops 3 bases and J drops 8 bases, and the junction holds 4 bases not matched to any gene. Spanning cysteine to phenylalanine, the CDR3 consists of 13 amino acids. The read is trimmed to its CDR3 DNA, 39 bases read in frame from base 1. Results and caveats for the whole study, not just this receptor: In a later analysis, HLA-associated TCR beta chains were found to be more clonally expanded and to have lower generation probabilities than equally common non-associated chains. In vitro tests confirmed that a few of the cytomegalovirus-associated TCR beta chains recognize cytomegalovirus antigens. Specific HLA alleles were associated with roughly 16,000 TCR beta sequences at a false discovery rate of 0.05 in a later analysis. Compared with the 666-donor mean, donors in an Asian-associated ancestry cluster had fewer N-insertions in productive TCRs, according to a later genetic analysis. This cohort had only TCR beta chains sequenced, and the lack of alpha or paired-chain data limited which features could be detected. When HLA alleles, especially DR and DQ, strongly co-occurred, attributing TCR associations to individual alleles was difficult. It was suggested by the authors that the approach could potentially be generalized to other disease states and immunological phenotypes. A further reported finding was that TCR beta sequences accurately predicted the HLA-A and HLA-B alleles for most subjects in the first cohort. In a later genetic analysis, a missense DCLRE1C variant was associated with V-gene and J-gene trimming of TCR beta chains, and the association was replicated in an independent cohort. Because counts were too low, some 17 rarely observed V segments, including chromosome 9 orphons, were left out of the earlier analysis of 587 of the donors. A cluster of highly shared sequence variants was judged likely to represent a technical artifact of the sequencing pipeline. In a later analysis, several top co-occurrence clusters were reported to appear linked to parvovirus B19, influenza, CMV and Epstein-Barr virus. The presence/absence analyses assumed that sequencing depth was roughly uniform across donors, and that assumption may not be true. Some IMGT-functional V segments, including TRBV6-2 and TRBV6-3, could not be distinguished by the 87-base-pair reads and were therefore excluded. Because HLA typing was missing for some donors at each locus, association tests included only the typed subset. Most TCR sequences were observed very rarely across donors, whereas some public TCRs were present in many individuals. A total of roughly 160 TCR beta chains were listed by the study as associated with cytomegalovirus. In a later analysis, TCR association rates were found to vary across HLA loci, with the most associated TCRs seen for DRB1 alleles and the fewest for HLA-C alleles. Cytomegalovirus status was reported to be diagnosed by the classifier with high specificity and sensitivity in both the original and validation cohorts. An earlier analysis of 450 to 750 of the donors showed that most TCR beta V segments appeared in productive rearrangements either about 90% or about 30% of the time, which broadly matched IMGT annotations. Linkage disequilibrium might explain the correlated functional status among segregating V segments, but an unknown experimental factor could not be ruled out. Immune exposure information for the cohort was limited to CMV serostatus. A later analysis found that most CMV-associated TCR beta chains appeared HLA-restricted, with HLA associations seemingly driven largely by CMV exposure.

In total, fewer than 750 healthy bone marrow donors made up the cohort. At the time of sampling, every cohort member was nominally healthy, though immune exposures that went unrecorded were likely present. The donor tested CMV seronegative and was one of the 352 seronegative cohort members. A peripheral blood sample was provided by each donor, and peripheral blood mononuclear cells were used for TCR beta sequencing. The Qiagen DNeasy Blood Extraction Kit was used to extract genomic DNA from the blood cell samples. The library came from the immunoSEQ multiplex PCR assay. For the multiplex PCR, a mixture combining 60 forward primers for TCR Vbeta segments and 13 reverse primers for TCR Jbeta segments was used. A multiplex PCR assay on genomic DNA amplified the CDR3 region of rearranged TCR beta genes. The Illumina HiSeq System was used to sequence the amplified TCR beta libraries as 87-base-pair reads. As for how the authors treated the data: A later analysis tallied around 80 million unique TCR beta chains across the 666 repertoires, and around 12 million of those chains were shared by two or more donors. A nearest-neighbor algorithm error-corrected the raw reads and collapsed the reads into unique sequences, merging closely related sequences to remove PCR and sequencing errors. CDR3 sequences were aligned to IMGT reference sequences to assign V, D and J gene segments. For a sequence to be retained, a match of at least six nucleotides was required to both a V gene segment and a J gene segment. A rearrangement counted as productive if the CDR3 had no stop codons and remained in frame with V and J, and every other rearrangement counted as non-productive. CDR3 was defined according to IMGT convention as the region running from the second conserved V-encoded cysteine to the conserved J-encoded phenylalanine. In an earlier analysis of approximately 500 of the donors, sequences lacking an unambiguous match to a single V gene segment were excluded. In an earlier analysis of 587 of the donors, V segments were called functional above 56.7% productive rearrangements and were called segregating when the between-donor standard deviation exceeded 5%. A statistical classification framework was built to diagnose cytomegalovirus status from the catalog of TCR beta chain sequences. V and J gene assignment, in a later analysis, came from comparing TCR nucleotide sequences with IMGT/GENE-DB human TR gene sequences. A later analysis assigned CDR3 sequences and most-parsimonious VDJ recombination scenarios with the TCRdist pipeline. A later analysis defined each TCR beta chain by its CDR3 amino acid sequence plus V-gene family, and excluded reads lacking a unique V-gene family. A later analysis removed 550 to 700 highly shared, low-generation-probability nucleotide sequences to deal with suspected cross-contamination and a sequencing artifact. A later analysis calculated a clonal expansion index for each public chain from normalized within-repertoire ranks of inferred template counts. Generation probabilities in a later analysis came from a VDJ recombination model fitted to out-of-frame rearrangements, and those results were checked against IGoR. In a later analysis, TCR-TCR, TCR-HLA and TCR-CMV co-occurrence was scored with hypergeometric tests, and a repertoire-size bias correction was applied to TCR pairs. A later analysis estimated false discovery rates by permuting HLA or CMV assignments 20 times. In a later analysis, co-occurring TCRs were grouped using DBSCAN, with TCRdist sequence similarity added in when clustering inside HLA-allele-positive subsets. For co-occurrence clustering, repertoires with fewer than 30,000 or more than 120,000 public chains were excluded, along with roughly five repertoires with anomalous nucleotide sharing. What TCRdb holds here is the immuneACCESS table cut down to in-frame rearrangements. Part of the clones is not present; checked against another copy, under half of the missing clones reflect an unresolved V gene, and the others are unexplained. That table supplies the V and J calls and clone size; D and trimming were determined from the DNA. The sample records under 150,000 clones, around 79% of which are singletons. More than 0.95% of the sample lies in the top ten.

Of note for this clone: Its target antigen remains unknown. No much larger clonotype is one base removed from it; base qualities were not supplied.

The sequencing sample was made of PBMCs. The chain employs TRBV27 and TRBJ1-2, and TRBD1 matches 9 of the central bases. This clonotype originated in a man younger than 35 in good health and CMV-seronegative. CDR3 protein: CASSFLQGAGYTF. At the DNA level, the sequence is TGTGCCAGCAGTTTCTTACAGGGGGCCGGCTACACCTTC.